The following is a T cell receptor beta chain sequence with its context. A read error may produce the germline difference seen at one junction end. The data derive from a study of blood T cells in healthy people across ages. With a J-beta primer mix and a sample-barcoded 5' primer, a second PCR ran 7 to 11 cycles. Each CDR3 protein gets one entry after TCRdb re-called the 5' RACE reads with MiXCR. Here the sample spans roughly 1,500,000 distinct CDR3 sequences, roughly 30% being singletons. This CDR3 has 15 amino acids. This clonotype originated in a woman aged 25 to 45 in good health. The chain uses TRBV12-3 or TRBV12-4 and TRBJ2-7, with a tentative D call TRBD2 (7 bases). Sequencing was performed on blood. As DNA, the CDR3 is TGTACCAGCAGGGGAGCGCGGGGGCCGTCCTACGAGCAGTACTTC. It is translated as CTSRGARGPSYEQYF.